One and the same sample provided the 22 T cell receptor beta chains below, sequenced in a study of response to subunit inactivated influenza vaccine. TCRdb redid the calling of the RT-PCR reads with MiXCR, one entry per CDR3 protein. Of around 540,000 distinct CDR3 sequences detected, around 11% appear once; the ten largest clones hold 10% to 13%. The material sequenced was PBMCs from blood, taken on the day of vaccination. The receptors were sampled from a middle-aged man who received an inactivated influenza vaccine.

This chain joins TRBV2 and TRBJ2-7; D is possibly TRBD2 (5 bases). This CDR3 has 12 residues. Germline CDR1 SNHLY, CDR2 FYNNEI. V was pared by 6 bases and J by 9 bases, with 15 bases between. The CDR3 bases are TGTGCCAGCAGGGAGGACCGCGCCGGGCAGTACTTC. It yields the protein CASREDRAGQYF.

This clonotype was seen more than once but under ten times. The genes are TRBV5-1 and TRBJ1-2; D call uncertain. V was cut by 0 bases and J by 4 bases, with 13 bases left in between. The CDR3 has 15 residues. The germline V gene encodes CDR1 SGHRS and CDR2 YFSETQ. CDR3 DNA: TGCGCCAGCAGCTTGGGTACGGACCTGGTCTATGGCTACACCTTC. Amino acids: CASSLGTDLVYGYTF.

This clonotype was detected only a few times. This chain links TRBV12-3 or TRBV12-4 with TRBJ1-6, with unresolved D. Trimming removed 1 base from V and 7 bases from J, with 8 bases in between. This CDR3 comprises 14 residues. Here the CDR3 reads CASSLGVVNSPLHF. CDR3 nucleotides: TGTGCCAGCAGTTTAGGGGTGGTGAATTCACCCCTCCACTTT.

The rearrangement uses TRBV20-1 and TRBJ2-4; 8 nucleotides line up with TRBD2. Per the germline V gene, CDR1 is DFQATT and CDR2 is SNEGSKA (reference sequence). The CDR3 consists of 16 residues. V shed 3 bases, J shed 0 bases, and the junction held 7 bases outside the gene matches. In nucleotides, the CDR3 is TGCAGTGCTAGTGCGGGGGGCCCTCCAGCCAAAAACATTCAGTACTTC. Translating gives CSASAGGPPAKNIQYF.

The rearrangement joins TRBV6-2 or TRBV6-3 to TRBJ1-6, with D hard to call. Per germline, CDR1 MNHEY and CDR2 SVGEGT. Trimming stripped 1 base from V and 12 bases from J, with 10 bases between. The CDR3 has 13 amino acids. The DNA for the CDR3 is TGTGCCAGCAGTTACTTGGGCGGCCAACCCCTCCACTTT. Encoded protein: CASSYLGGQPLHF.

The chain carries TRBV14 and TRBJ2-1; 9 nucleotides agree with TRBD2. Germline trimming cut 2 bases from V and 10 bases from J; bases unmatched to any gene: 6. Germline-derived CDR1 and CDR2 are SGHDN and FVKESK. The CDR3 has 14 residues. The CDR3 DNA reads as TGTGCCAGCAGCCAACCAGCGGGGGGTAAGGAGCAGTTCTTC. Residues: CASSQPAGGKEQFF.

The chain has TRBV20-1 and TRBJ1-5; no clear D. Germline lookup yields CDR1 DFQATT and CDR2 SNEGSKA (reference sequence). The CDR3 covers 13 residues. The V and J ends lost 1 base and 5 bases respectively, with 9 bases between them. Here the CDR3 reads CSARASTYQPQHF. The CDR3 DNA follows: TGCAGTGCTAGAGCAAGTACCTATCAGCCCCAGCATTTT.

This clonotype was seen a handful of times. The rearrangement uses TRBV6-2 or TRBV6-3 and TRBJ1-5; 7 bases are a match to TRBD1. CDR1 and CDR2 from the germline V gene are MNHEY and SVGEGT. Trimming at V came to 5 bases and at J to 0 bases, leaving 22 bases not matched to a gene. There are 21 residues in the CDR3. This CDR3 is CASSQARTTGKGAYSNQPQHF. Here the CDR3 DNA reads TGTGCCAGCAGTCAGGCCCGAACGACAGGGAAAGGTGCCTATAGCAATCAGCCCCAGCATTTT.

This clonotype was detected only a few times. V usage is TRBV12-3 or TRBV12-4 and J usage is TRBJ1-6; D unresolved. V was cut by 5 bases and J by 8 bases, with 13 bases left in between. This CDR3 contains 14 residues. Here the CDR3 reads CASSSSIRDSPLHF. CDR3 DNA sequence: TGTGCCAGCAGTAGTTCTATCCGTGATTCACCCCTCCACTTT.

The genes are TRBV4-3 and TRBJ1-1, with D possibly being TRBD1 (5 bases). Trimming cost V 0 bases and J 6 bases, with 14 bases left between them. This CDR3 region has 15 residues. Germline CDR1 is LGHNA and CDR2 is YSLEER. Here the CDR3 reads CASSQDSTGQAEAFF. The CDR3 bases are TGCGCCAGCAGCCAAGATTCCACAGGCCAGGCTGAAGCTTTCTTT.

This clonotype turned up a few times. V usage is TRBV11-2 and J usage is TRBJ2-1; 9 nucleotides align to TRBD1. This CDR3 is built from 15 residues. V trimming: 5 bases; J trimming: 4 bases; junction bases outside the gene matches: 6. The germline gives CDR1 SGHAT, CDR2 FQNNGV. The CDR3: CASSHRDRAYNEQFF. CDR3 sequence (DNA): TGTGCCAGCAGCCACCGGGACAGGGCGTACAATGAGCAGTTCTTC.

This chain links TRBV2 with TRBJ2-7, with TRBD2 matching over 8 bases. CDR3 length equals 15 residues. J was trimmed by 2 bases and V by 2 bases; bases with no gene match: 5. Looked up from germline, CDR1 is SNHLY and CDR2 is FYNNEI. CDR3 bases: TGTGCCAGCAGTGAACAGGGACTAGGAACCTACGAGCAGTACTTC. Its translation: CASSEQGLGTYEQYF.

The chain joins TRBV7-9 to TRBJ1-2; D may be TRBD1 (6 bases). V lost 5 bases to trimming and J lost 0 bases, with 13 bases between them. The CDR3 contains 15 residues. Germline lookup yields CDR1 SEHNR and CDR2 FQNEAQ (reference sequence). CDR3 protein: CASSPWTESNYGYTF. The CDR3 bases are TGTGCCAGCAGCCCCTGGACAGAATCTAACTATGGCTACACCTTC.

This clonotype was seen at least ten times. The V and J genes are TRBV9 and TRBJ1-2; D gene uncertain. Per the germline V gene, CDR1 is SGDLS and CDR2 is YYNGEE. CDR3 size: 15 residues. Trimming removed 4 bases at V and 0 bases at J, with 13 bases between. The CDR3 region is CASSLSQSSNYGYTF. In DNA form, the CDR3 reads TGTGCCAGCAGCCTCAGCCAGAGTTCTAACTATGGCTACACCTTC.

The gene calls are TRBV12-3 or TRBV12-4 and TRBJ2-3, with 8 bases identical to TRBD2. J was trimmed by 4 bases and V by 4 bases; bases with no gene match: 13. The CDR3 has 17 amino acids. In DNA form, the CDR3 reads TGTGCCAGCAGTTCAAGTCCGGGACTAGGAGCTGCAGATACGCAGTATTTT. Amino acid sequence: CASSSSPGLGAADTQYF.

This clonotype was observed at least ten times. This sequence joins TRBV5-1 and TRBJ1-4; D gene uncertain. The CDR3 runs to 15 residues. Trimming took 3 bases from V and 4 from J, leaving 13 bases between them. Germline values: CDR1 SGHRS, CDR2 YFSETQ. CDR3 amino acids: CASSSGPSDNEKLFF. The DNA for the CDR3 is TGCGCCAGCAGCTCCGGGCCGTCGGATAATGAAAAACTGTTTTTT. Full variable domain (outside the CDR3, taken from reference TRBV5-1 and TRBJ1-4): KAGVTQTPRYLIKTRGQQVTLSCSPISGHRSVSWYQQTPGQGLQFLFEYFSETQRNKGNFPGRFSGRQFSNSRSEMNVSTLELGDSALYLCASSSGPSDNEKLFFGSGTQLSVL.

This clonotype came up a few times. The chain uses TRBV7-2 and TRBJ2-2; a weak D match, TRBD1 (6 bases). This CDR3 comprises 14 residues. Trimming removed 1 base from V and 8 bases from J, with 11 bases in between. CDR1 is SGHTA, CDR2 FQGNSA, per germline. CDR3 sequence (DNA): TGTGCCAGCAGCTTAGGGGTGGGGACAGGGGAGCTGTTTTTT. Protein: CASSLGVGTGELFF. The full variable domain, rest sourced from reference TRBV7-2 and TRBJ2-2, is GAGVSQSPSNKVTEKGKDVELRCDPISGHTALYWYRQSLGQGLEFLIYFQGNSAPDKSGLPSDRFSAERTGGSVSTLTIQRTQQEDSAVYLCASSLGVGTGELFFGEGSRLTVL.

This clonotype has only a few counts. The rearrangement links TRBV12-3 or TRBV12-4 to TRBJ2-5, with TRBD2 matching 10 bases. The V and J ends lost 4 bases and 4 bases, in that order; junction bases with no gene match: 6. This CDR3 comprises 15 residues. The CDR3 here is CASSSLSGRGETQYF. CDR3 DNA sequence: TGTGCCAGCAGTTCCCTAAGCGGGAGGGGAGAGACCCAGTACTTC.

In this sample, this clonotype turned up many times. This rearrangement joins TRBV20-1 to TRBJ2-2, with 8 bases matching TRBD2. This CDR3 has 16 amino acids. Germline V gives CDR1 DFQATT, CDR2 SNEGSKA (reference sequence). The junction had 5 bases not matched to a gene; V was cut back by 0 bases and J by 2 bases. CDR3 sequence (DNA): TGCAGTGCTAGAGACGGGAGGGAATTTAACACCGGGGAGCTGTTTTTT. As protein: CSARDGREFNTGELFF.

This chain uses TRBV7-9 with TRBJ1-6; D is undetermined. Germline V gives CDR1 SEHNR, CDR2 FQNEAQ (reference sequence). CDR3 length: 17 amino acids. V lost 4 bases to trimming and J lost 0 bases, with 13 bases between them. Here the CDR3 reads CASSYNYGRSYNSPLHF. The CDR3 bases are TGTGCCAGCAGCTACAATTACGGACGCTCCTATAATTCACCCCTCCACTTT. Complete variable domain (other parts from reference TRBV7-9 and TRBJ1-6): DTGVSQNPRHKITKRGQNVTFRCDPISEHNRLYWYRQTLGQGPEFLTYFQNEAQLEKSRLLSDRFSAERPKGSFSTLEIQRTEQGDSAMYLCASSYNYGRSYNSPLHFGNGTRLTVT.

The V gene is TRBV5-5, the J gene TRBJ2-7; a possible D gene is TRBD1 (6 bases). The length of the CDR3 is 13 residues. Trimming pared 2 bases from V and 4 bases from J, leaving 10 bases between. Germline lookup yields CDR1 SGHKS and CDR2 YYEKEE (reference sequence). The DNA for the CDR3 is TGTGCCAGCAGCTTCCAAGGACAGTACGAGCAGTACTTC. It specifies CASSFQGQYEQYF.

The V gene is TRBV6-2 or TRBV6-3, the J gene TRBJ2-7; 7 nucleotides align to TRBD2. Germline loops: CDR1 MNHEY, CDR2 SVGEGT. J gave up 0 bases and V 2 bases, and 1 base lay outside the gene matches. This CDR3 contains 14 residues. CDR3 in DNA: TGTGCCAGCAGTTACCAGCGGGGCTCCTACGAGCAGTACTTC. This sequence encodes CASSYQRGSYEQYF.